The next 17 T cell receptor beta chains were all read from a single sample in a study of blood T cell repertoires in COVID-19. Sequencing was performed with immunoSEQ multiplex PCR; in TCRdb, only in-frame clones are kept and a portion is missing. The repertoire has 110,000 to 150,000 clones, 80% to 90% of them found once; the top ten carry about 4.1%. Sequencing input: peripheral blood. The receptors shown here come from a woman between 40 and 50 years old with acute or convalescent COVID-19.

The J gene is TRBJ2-3, the V gene TRBV3-1 (or the pseudogene TRBV3-2); D is possibly TRBD2 (5 bases). Germline V gives CDR1 LGHDT, CDR2 YNNKEL (reference sequence). V lost 2 bases and J lost 2, with 14 bases in between. This CDR3 has 16 amino acids. CDR3 bases: TGTGCCAGCAGCCAACGCGGGTACCCCGCCACAGATACGCAGTATTTT. As protein: CASSQRGYPATDTQYF.

The chain links TRBV7-2 to TRBJ1-2; D is perhaps TRBD1 (6 bases). Germline lookup yields CDR1 SGHTA and CDR2 FQGNSA. This CDR3 is built from 16 residues. Trimming cost V 2 bases and J 7 bases, with 20 bases left between them. CDR3 region: CASSLPYPAGAGGYTF. DNA for the CDR3: TGTGCCAGCAGCTTACCGTACCCGGCAGGGGCGGGTGGCTACACCTTC.

V gene TRBV6-1 combines with J gene TRBJ1-5; D is uncertain. Germline V gene data show CDR1 as MNHNS and CDR2 as SASEGT. Between the trimmed V and J ends, which lost 1 base and 5 bases, there was a span of 15 bases. The CDR3 loop spans 16 amino acids. The CDR3 region has the DNA TGTGCCAGCAGTGAAGTGGTTGGCACCTGGCATCAGCCCCAGCATTTT. The encoded protein is CASSEVVGTWHQPQHF.

The chain is built from TRBV9 and TRBJ1-1; no clear D. Trimming removed 3 bases at V and 4 bases at J, with 10 bases between. Germline CDR1 SGDLS, CDR2 YYNGEE. The CDR3 extends over 13 amino acids. CDR3 amino acids: CASSAAGGTEAFF. The CDR3 DNA is TGTGCCAGCAGCGCCGCCGGAGGCACTGAAGCTTTCTTT.

The chain joins TRBV9 to TRBJ1-1; the D is unclear. The CDR3 loop spans 13 amino acids. In germline, CDR1 is SGDLS, CDR2 YYNGEE. V was pared by 2 bases and J by 2 bases, with 7 bases between. CDR3 in amino acids: CASSVDTNTEAFF. In DNA form, the CDR3 reads TGTGCCAGCAGCGTCGACACCAACACTGAAGCTTTCTTT.

The rearrangement joins TRBV4-3 to TRBJ1-3, with D unresolved. CDR1 is LGHNA and CDR2 is YSLEER in the germline V gene. This CDR3 region has 15 residues. V lost 0 bases and J lost 0, with 6 bases in between. DNA for the CDR3: TGCGCCAGCAGCCAAGATATGCGCTCTGGAAACACCATATATTTT. It translates to CASSQDMRSGNTIYF.

This clone came up a few times. J is TRBJ2-5 and V is TRBV3-1 (or the pseudogene TRBV3-2); 15 nucleotides line up with TRBD2. There are 17 residues in the CDR3. The J segment lost 1 base and the V segment lost 4 bases, leaving 4 bases of the junction unmatched. Germline values: CDR1 LGHDT, CDR2 YNNKEL (reference sequence). The CDR3 bases are TGTGCCAGCAGCCTCGCGGGACTAGCGGGGGGCCAAGAGACCCAGTACTTC. It codes for CASSLAGLAGGQETQYF.

The chain is built from TRBV3-1 (or the pseudogene TRBV3-2) and TRBJ1-6; D perhaps matches TRBD1 (5 bases). V was cut by 3 bases and J by 0 bases, with 18 bases left in between. CDR1 is LGHDT and CDR2 is YNNKEL in the germline V gene (reference sequence). The CDR3 extends over 19 amino acids. The CDR3 nucleotides read TGTGCCAGCAGCCATTCCCCGGGACTCCTAAGCTCCTATAATTCACCCCTCCACTTT. This sequence encodes CASSHSPGLLSSYNSPLHF.

CDR3 nucleotide sequence: TGTGCCAGCAGCTTAGGAGTAGCGGGGGCCACCTACGAGCAGTACTTC. As protein: CASSLGVAGATYEQYF. The chain links TRBV7-2 to TRBJ2-7; 9 bases are a match to TRBD2. This CDR3 comprises 16 residues. J gave up 2 bases and V 1 base, and 6 bases lay outside the gene matches. The germline gives CDR1 SGHTA, CDR2 FQGNSA.

The rearrangement links TRBV24-1 to TRBJ2-6; TRBD2 is a possible D gene (6 bases). Germline CDR1 KGHDR, CDR2 SFDVKD. The V and J ends lost 9 bases and 0 bases respectively, with 11 bases between them. The CDR3 length is 15 residues. This CDR3 is CATAAGTSGANVLTF. CDR3 coding DNA: TGTGCCACCGCGGCGGGGACCTCTGGGGCCAACGTCCTGACTTTC.

V gene TRBV15 combines with J gene TRBJ2-7; D perhaps matches TRBD2 (6 bases). Germline loops: CDR1 LNHNV, CDR2 YYDKDF (reference sequence). Trimming stripped 2 bases from V and 6 bases from J, with 17 bases between. This CDR3 region has 15 residues. CDR3 coding DNA: TGTGCCACCAGCAGAAGGGACTCCTCTCTGGCCGAGCAGTACTTC. It specifies CATSRRDSSLAEQYF.

The V gene is TRBV12-3 or TRBV12-4, the J gene TRBJ2-5; D uncertain. The CDR3 covers 12 residues. The V end lost 1 base, the J end lost 5 bases, and 5 bases lay between the germline ends. CDR3 bases: TGTGCCAGCAGTTTAGGTATGGAGACCCAGTACTTC. It codes for CASSLGMETQYF.

V usage is TRBV15 and J usage is TRBJ1-3; D is uncertain. Germline V gene data show CDR1 as LNHNV and CDR2 as YYDKDF (reference sequence). V lost 0 bases to trimming and J lost 0 bases, with 6 bases between them. The CDR3 totals 15 residues. As DNA, the CDR3 is TGTGCCACCAGCAGAGAACGGGGCTCTGGAAACACCATATATTTT. Protein sequence: CATSRERGSGNTIYF.

This clone came up a few times. The chain carries TRBV10-3 and TRBJ2-1; no definite D call. CDR3 length equals 14 residues. Trimming pared 3 bases from V and 7 bases from J, leaving 13 bases between. Germline V gives CDR1 ENHRY, CDR2 SYGVKD. The CDR3 bases are TGTGCCATCAGTGAAACACCGTTGCGGAATGAGCAGTTCTTC. Residues: CAISETPLRNEQFF.

V and J are TRBV30 and TRBJ2-1; D may be TRBD1 (6 bases). The CDR3 runs 14 residues. Per the germline V gene, CDR1 is GTSNPN and CDR2 is SVGIG (reference sequence). V was clipped by 6 bases and J by 6 bases, with 18 bases between them. In DNA form, the CDR3 reads TGTGCCTGCCTCCCAGGGGTTATCTCCAATGAGCAGTTCTTC. Translating it yields CACLPGVISNEQFF.

The genes are TRBV11-2 and TRBJ1-5; 8 nucleotides align to TRBD1. Germline lookup yields CDR1 SGHAT and CDR2 FQNNGV. The CDR3 consists of 15 residues. V lost 4 bases, J lost 2 bases, and 4 bases stayed unmatched. The CDR3 region has the DNA TGTGCCAGCAGCTCCGGACAGGGAGGCAATCAGCCCCAGCATTTT. As protein: CASSSGQGGNQPQHF. The variable domain in full, with the rest retrieved from reference TRBV11-2 and TRBJ1-5, is EAGVAQSPRYKIIEKRQSVAFWCNPISGHATLYWYQQILGQGPKLLIQFQNNGVVDDSQLPKDRFSAERLKGVDSTLKIQPAKLEDSAVYLCASSSGQGGNQPQHFGDGTRLSIL.

The chain couples TRBV6-5 to TRBJ2-7; 10 bases align to TRBD1. V lost 6 bases, J lost 5 bases, and 4 bases stayed unmatched. Germline V lookup: CDR1 MNHEY, CDR2 SVGAGI. The CDR3 has 13 residues. The chain's CDR3 is CASSRQGANEQYF. The CDR3 DNA sequence: TGTGCCAGCAGCCGACAGGGGGCAAACGAGCAGTACTTC.